These 17 T cell receptor beta chains were sequenced from one sample in a study of shared clonotypes between healthy human individuals. Sequencing used immunoSEQ multiplex PCR; TCRdb keeps in-frame clones, though not all of them. This table has roughly 1.4 million clones, approximately 98.5% appearing once. Sequenced material: naive CD4+ T cells sorted from blood. As to subset: CD45RA+ positively selected. Receptors originate from a man aged 25 to 40 in good health.

Turning to this clone: The same CDR3 is also encoded by other DNA sequences in this sample. The rearrangement links TRBV5-1 to TRBJ1-3; D is unresolved. The CDR3 covers 14 residues. V was clipped by 7 bases and J by 0 bases, with 11 bases between them. CDR1 is SGHRS, CDR2 YFSETQ, per germline. CDR3 nucleotide sequence: TGCGCCAGCTCGCCGGAAGGCTCTGGAAACACCATATATTTT. Its protein is CASSPEGSGNTIYF.

The rearrangement uses TRBV5-4 and TRBJ2-3, with 11 bases matching TRBD2. Unmatched junction bases numbered 6, after V lost 10 bases and J lost 5 bases. Per the germline V gene, CDR1 is SGHNT and CDR2 is YYREEE (reference sequence). This CDR3 is 13 amino acids long. The CDR3 nucleotides are TGTGCCGGTAGCGGGAGGGCCCGAGATACGCAGTATTTT. Protein product: CAGSGRARDTQYF.

Note on this clone: Other DNA sequences in this specimen translate into the identical CDR3. The chain uses TRBV5-4 and TRBJ2-3, with D possibly TRBD1 on 5 matching bases. CDR3 size: 14 residues. The V and J ends lost 0 bases and 3 bases respectively, with 8 bases between them. Germline CDR1 is SGHNT and CDR2 is YYREEE (reference sequence). The CDR3 sequence is CASSLAKGTDTQYF. CDR3 sequence (DNA): TGTGCCAGCAGCTTGGCGAAGGGGACAGATACGCAGTATTTT.

This sequence joins TRBV7-2 and TRBJ2-7; D is ambiguous. Trimming cost V 5 bases and J 7 bases, with 15 bases left between them. Germline CDR1 SGHTA, CDR2 FQGNSA. This CDR3 has 13 amino acids. The CDR3 sequence is CASSRRAQREQYF. DNA for the CDR3: TGTGCCAGCAGCCGTCGGGCCCAGAGGGAGCAGTACTTC.

V and J are TRBV5-1 and TRBJ2-2, with D unresolved. Trimming took off 1 base at V and 5 bases at J, with 15 bases between the two ends. Per the germline V gene, CDR1 is SGHRS and CDR2 is YFSETQ. The CDR3 consists of 16 residues. CDR3 loop: CASSLYVAVGTGELFF. The CDR3 coding sequence is TGCGCCAGCAGCTTGTACGTGGCGGTAGGGACCGGGGAGCTGTTTTTT. Variable domain in full (rest from reference TRBV5-1 and TRBJ2-2): KAGVTQTPRYLIKTRGQQVTLSCSPISGHRSVSWYQQTPGQGLQFLFEYFSETQRNKGNFPGRFSGRQFSNSRSEMNVSTLELGDSALYLCASSLYVAVGTGELFFGEGSRLTVL.

The J gene is TRBJ1-5, the V gene TRBV18; D unresolved. CDR1 and CDR2 from the germline V gene are KGHSH and LQKENI. Trimming took 2 bases from V and 5 from J, leaving 13 bases between them. The CDR3 has 15 amino acids. The CDR3, as DNA: TGTGCCAGCTCACCATCGGACGCCACCGATCAGCCCCAGCATTTT. Amino acid sequence: CASSPSDATDQPQHF.

The genes are TRBV25-1 and TRBJ2-1, with a tentative D call TRBD2 (6 bases). Trimming shortened V by 4 bases and J by 9 bases, and 19 bases separated the two germline ends. Germline values: CDR1 MGHDK, CDR2 SYGVNS. This CDR3 has 15 amino acids. The CDR3 DNA reads as TGTGCCAGCAGTGCACGGGACTTCTTTCGAGGTGAGCAGTTCTTC. Translating it yields CASSARDFFRGEQFF.

The chain recombines TRBV7-6 with TRBJ2-7, with D possibly TRBD2 on 6 matching bases. The CDR3 has 12 residues. CDR1 SGHVS and CDR2 FNYEAQ come from the germline V gene. V shed 1 base and J shed 9 bases, with 10 bases lying between them. The CDR3 reads CASSLDHGGQYF. CDR3 DNA: TGTGCCAGCAGCTTAGATCACGGGGGGCAGTACTTC.

Here the CDR3 DNA reads TGTGCCAGCAGCTCGCGACAGGGACAGACCACAGATACGCAGTATTTT. This translates into CASSSRQGQTTDTQYF. The chain has TRBV11-2 and TRBJ2-3, with 7 bases fitting TRBD1. Losses at the gene ends were 4 bases for V and 2 bases for J; bases not matched to a gene: 9. The germline V gene has CDR1 SGHAT and CDR2 FQNNGV. The CDR3 spans 16 residues.

The rearrangement joins TRBV6-1 to TRBJ1-1, with D hard to call. Germline V gene lookup returns CDR1 MNHNS and CDR2 SASEGT. Trimming took off 4 bases at V and 11 bases at J, with 17 bases between the two ends. The length of the CDR3 is 13 residues. CDR3 region: CASSVTDALSAFF. The DNA of the CDR3 is TGTGCCAGCAGTGTTACAGACGCTCTTTCGGCTTTCTTT.

The V call is TRBV11-2, the J call TRBJ2-5; TRBD1 aligns across 8 bases. Germline CDR1 reads SGHAT; CDR2 reads FQNNGV. V lost 5 bases and J lost 2; bases outside the gene matches: 7. This CDR3 has 15 amino acids. The CDR3 sequence: CASSPGGRGQETQYF. For the CDR3, the DNA is TGTGCCAGCAGCCCAGGGGGCAGGGGGCAAGAGACCCAGTACTTC.

This chain joins TRBV6-1 and TRBJ2-7; no firm D call. Germline lookup yields CDR1 MNHNS and CDR2 SASEGT. Trimming shortened V by 2 bases and J by 3 bases, and 11 bases separated the two germline ends. This CDR3 spans 14 amino acids. Here the CDR3 reads CASSEFYKDYEQYF. In DNA, the CDR3 is TGTGCCAGCAGTGAATTCTACAAAGACTACGAGCAGTACTTC.

The chain carries TRBV29-1 and TRBJ2-7; no reliable D call. This CDR3 region has 10 residues. The germline V gene has CDR1 SQVTM and CDR2 ANQGSEA. Trimming took 6 bases from V and 6 from J, leaving 9 bases between them. CDR3 sequence reads: CSVRDPEQYF. Here the CDR3 DNA reads TGCAGCGTCCGAGATCCCGAGCAGTACTTC.

The gene calls are TRBV5-1 and TRBJ2-7; the match to TRBD1 covers 9 bases. The CDR3 is made up of 16 amino acids. V trimming: 0 bases; J trimming: 5 bases; junction bases outside the gene matches: 9. Germline CDR1 SGHRS, CDR2 YFSETQ. CDR3 sequence (DNA): TGCGCCAGCAGCTTGGCCCTTGGGACAGGGACGAACGAGCAGTACTTC. Protein product: CASSLALGTGTNEQYF.

About this clone: Other DNA sequences in the same sample also yield this CDR3. V gene TRBV9 combines with J gene TRBJ2-7, with D perhaps given as TRBD1 or TRBD2 (5 bases each). V lost 0 bases, J lost 0 bases, and 7 bases lay in between. This CDR3 is 14 amino acids long. From germline, CDR1 is SGDLS and CDR2 YYNGEE. The DNA for the CDR3 is TGTGCCAGCAGCGTAGCGGGGCTCTCCTACGAGCAGTACTTC. Translating gives CASSVAGLSYEQYF.

This clone was recorded only once. This chain connects TRBV29-1 to TRBJ1-4; D may be TRBD1 (6 bases). CDR3 length equals 16 residues. The germline gives CDR1 SQVTM, CDR2 ANQGSEA. The germline V and J ends were trimmed by 1 base and 4 bases, with 16 bases remaining between them. CDR3 DNA: TGCAGCGTTGAAGCGTCCGACCGCAGGGGTAATGAAAAACTGTTTTTT. Its protein product is CSVEASDRRGNEKLFF.

The V gene is TRBV10-3, the J gene TRBJ2-7; possibly TRBD1 for D (6 bases). The V gene's germline CDR1 is ENHRY and CDR2 SYGVKD. V was trimmed by 5 bases and J by 7 bases, leaving 12 bases between them. The CDR3 length is 12 residues. CDR3 bases: TGTGCCATCAGTCTCGAGGGGGATGAGCAGTACTTC. Residues: CAISLEGDEQYF.